One and the same sample provided the 14 T cell receptor beta chains below, sequenced in a study of blood T cell repertoires in COVID-19. Clones were sequenced by immunoSEQ multiplex PCR, and TCRdb holds only the in-frame ones, with some missing. Among some 78,000 clones, roughly 85% were seen once, and the ten largest hold under 5%. Specimen: peripheral blood. These receptors were taken from a woman older than 75 with active or convalescent COVID-19.

The chain is built from TRBV6-2 or TRBV6-3 and TRBJ2-6; D is uncertain. There are 16 residues in the CDR3. V lost 6 bases, J lost 1 base, and 13 bases lay in between. Germline values: CDR1 MNHEY, CDR2 SVGEGT. CDR3 nucleotide sequence: TGTGCCAGCAGCCCCCCTGCTAGATCTGGGGCCAACGTCCTGACTTTC. This translates into CASSPPARSGANVLTF.

V gene TRBV24-1 combines with J gene TRBJ2-7, with TRBD2 matching over 10 bases. V gave up 7 bases and J gave up 5 bases; unmatched junction bases: 10. The germline CDR1 and CDR2 sequences are KGHDR and SFDVKD. The CDR3 sequence is 15 residues long. CDR3 bases: TGTGCCACCAGCAGAAGCAGCGGGGGGGCTCACGAGCAGTACTTC. Translating it yields CATSRSSGGAHEQYF.

This clone was picked up one time. V usage is TRBV5-4 and J usage is TRBJ2-2, with TRBD1 matching 7 bases. Germline loops: CDR1 SGHNT, CDR2 YYREEE (reference sequence). This CDR3 spans 14 amino acids. V shed 5 bases and J 1 base; nucleotides not matched to a gene: 2. The CDR3 protein is CASRGTVNTGELFF. The CDR3 DNA reads TGTGCCAGCAGGGGGACAGTGAACACCGGGGAGCTGTTTTTT.

The chain links TRBV29-1 to TRBJ2-1, with D maybe TRBD1 (6 bases). V was cut by 8 bases and J by 8 bases, with 13 bases left in between. The length of the CDR3 is 11 residues. Germline CDR1 and CDR2: SQVTM and ANQGSEA. The CDR3, as DNA: TGCAGCACCAACAGGGCATATGAGCAGTTCTTC. It specifies CSTNRAYEQFF.

The chain links TRBV20-1 to TRBJ2-7; 9 bases fit TRBD2. CDR1 and CDR2 from the germline V gene are DFQATT and SNEGSKA (reference sequence). The CDR3 contains 16 residues. V lost 3 bases to trimming and J lost 0 bases; unmatched junction nucleotides: 9. The CDR3 spells CSASRGGRGSSYEQYF. The CDR3 DNA reads TGCAGTGCTAGTCGCGGCGGGAGGGGGAGCTCCTACGAGCAGTACTTC.

The rearrangement links TRBV5-1 to TRBJ1-5, with 7 positions matching TRBD1. The CDR3 is made up of 15 amino acids. V lost 4 bases and J lost 3; bases outside the gene matches: 7. Germline CDR1 is SGHRS and CDR2 is YFSETQ. The CDR3 DNA follows: TGCGCCAGCAGCCTGGGTGGGACAGACAATCAGCCCCAGCATTTT. Translation gives CASSLGGTDNQPQHF.

The chain combines TRBV28 with TRBJ1-1; the match to TRBD1 covers 10 bases. This CDR3 has 13 residues. V dropped 0 bases and J dropped 11; count of bases not matched to a gene: 3. Germline values: CDR1 MDHEN, CDR2 SYDVKM. The CDR3 loop reads CASSLWTGGLAFF. The CDR3 DNA follows: TGTGCCAGCAGTTTATGGACAGGGGGCTTGGCTTTCTTT.

The rearrangement joins TRBV18 to TRBJ2-5; 7 positions match TRBD1. V lost 4 bases to trimming and J lost 2 bases; unmatched junction nucleotides: 10. Germline loops: CDR1 KGHSH, CDR2 LQKENI. This CDR3 has 16 amino acids. The CDR3 sequence: CASSHTTGTVQETQYF. For the CDR3, the DNA is TGTGCCAGCTCACATACGACGGGGACAGTTCAAGAGACCCAGTACTTC.

This chain's CDR3 is CASSLDGAFGLAAGDQYF. CDR3 bases: TGTGCCAGCAGCTTAGATGGTGCGTTCGGACTAGCGGCAGGGGACCAGTACTTC. V and J are TRBV7-6 and TRBJ2-5, with 10 positions matching TRBD2. CDR3 length: 18 amino acids. V was clipped by 1 base and J by 10 bases; unmatched bases: 18. The germline V gene encodes CDR1 SGHVS and CDR2 FNYEAQ.

The rearrangement uses TRBV9 and TRBJ2-1; 9 bases match TRBD2. This CDR3 has 15 amino acids. CDR1 is SGDLS and CDR2 is YYNGEE in the germline V gene. V lost 1 base and J lost 7; bases outside the gene matches: 6. The CDR3 sequence: CASSVRREGGNEQFF. The CDR3 coding sequence is TGTGCCAGCAGCGTACGGCGGGAGGGGGGAAATGAGCAGTTCTTC. The variable domain in full, with the rest retrieved from reference TRBV9 and TRBJ2-1, is DSGVTQTPKHLITATGQRVTLRCSPRSGDLSVYWYQQSLDQGLQFLIQYYNGEERAKGNILERFSAQQFPDLHSELNLSSLELGDSALYFCASSVRREGGNEQFFGPGTRLTVL.

V and J are TRBV10-3 and TRBJ2-2; D remains unclear. V lost 6 bases to trimming and J lost 1 base, with 6 bases between them. This CDR3 is built from 13 residues. Germline V CDR1 and CDR2: ENHRY, SYGVKD. Here the CDR3 reads CAIRTKNTGELFF. CDR3 bases: TGTGCCATCAGGACAAAGAACACCGGGGAGCTGTTTTTT.

The V call is TRBV4-3, the J call TRBJ1-1; no definite D call. The CDR3 is 13 amino acids. The germline V gene has CDR1 LGHNA and CDR2 YSLEER. The ends were cut back, 0 bases at V and 4 bases at J, with 6 bases in the middle. CDR3 sequence: CASSQDPSTEAFF. The CDR3 region has the DNA TGCGCCAGCAGCCAAGATCCCAGCACTGAAGCTTTCTTT.

The chain uses TRBV29-1 and TRBJ1-1, with a weak D call TRBD1 (5 bases). Germline loops: CDR1 SQVTM, CDR2 ANQGSEA. The CDR3 length is 13 residues. V shed 3 bases and J shed 0 bases, with 8 bases lying between them. The CDR3 sequence is CSVDQGMNTEAFF. DNA for the CDR3: TGCAGCGTTGATCAGGGTATGAACACTGAAGCTTTCTTT. Complete variable domain (other parts from reference TRBV29-1 and TRBJ1-1): SAVISQKPSRDICQRGTSLTIQCQVDSQVTMMFWYRQQPGQSLTLIATANQGSEATYESGFVIDKFPISRPNLTFSTLTVSNMSPEDSSIYLCSVDQGMNTEAFFGQGTRLTVV.

This chain links TRBV2 with TRBJ2-5, with D unclear. This CDR3 region has 11 residues. Trimming pared 5 bases from V and 9 bases from J, leaving 10 bases between. Germline CDR1 is SNHLY and CDR2 is FYNNEI. The CDR3 protein is CASSLDLAQYF. CDR3 nucleotide sequence: TGTGCCAGCAGTCTAGACCTGGCCCAGTACTTC.